This is a list of T cell receptor beta chains from one sample in a study of blood T cell repertoires in COVID-19. Libraries were prepared by immunoSEQ multiplex PCR; TCRdb keeps only in-frame clonotypes and omits some of them. The profile shows 150,000 to 180,000 clones, about 86% of them singletons. The sample was peripheral blood. Receptor source: an older woman with acute or convalescent COVID-19. CDR3s include the opening cysteine and the closing phenylalanine or tryptophan. A D gene is named only where the DNA matches it firmly. Size is stated for part of the rows, as once, few or many counts, or as a class when the clone is expanded.

.	TRBV12-3/TRBV12-4	.	12	TRBJ2-5	TGTGCCAGCAGTCTCAGGGGAGAGACCCAGTACTTC	CASSLRGETQYF
.	TRBV10-3	.	13	TRBJ1-1	TGTGCCATCATGGACAGCATGAACACTGAAGCTTTCTTT	CAIMDSMNTEAFF
.	TRBV27	TRBD1	15	TRBJ1-1	TGTGCCAGCAGTTTAATGGACAGGGTGAACACTGAAGCTTTCTTT	CASSLMDRVNTEAFF
.	TRBV4-1	TRBD2	19	TRBJ2-3	TGCGCCAGCAGCCAAGACGGTGGCGGGGGGGCAGGAGGAGGAGATACGCAGTATTTT	CASSQDGGGGAGGGDTQYF
few	TRBV4-1	.	14	TRBJ1-2	TGCGCCAGCAGCCAAGATGCGGGGTCCTATGGCTACACCTTC	CASSQDAGSYGYTF
.	TRBV4-1	.	17	TRBJ2-7	TGCGCCAGCAGCCAAGATGGGGTCCGGAACAGGGTCTACGAGCAGTACTTC	CASSQDGVRNRVYEQYF
.	TRBV5-5	.	16	TRBJ1-3	TGTGCCAGCAGCTTGGCCGAACGGAGCTCTGGAAACACCATATATTTT	CASSLAERSSGNTIYF
.	TRBV18	TRBD1	15	TRBJ1-5	TGTGCCAGCTCCCAACAGGGGGGAAGCAATCAGCCCCAGCATTTT	CASSQQGGSNQPQHF
.	TRBV5-1	TRBD1	14	TRBJ1-3	TGCGCCAGCAGCTTCGCCCCGGGACAGGACACCATATATTTT	CASSFAPGQDTIYF
.	TRBV2	.	16	TRBJ2-2	TGTGCCAGCAGTGAAGCTATGCTGTCAGTTACCGGGGAGCTGTTTTTT	CASSEAMLSVTGELFF
.	TRBV5-6	TRBD1	16	TRBJ1-4	TGTGCCAGCAGCACCTTCGACAGGGTCGGAAATGAAAAACTGTTTTTT	CASSTFDRVGNEKLFF
.	TRBV4-1	.	15	TRBJ1-2	TGCGCCAGCAGCCAAGGCGGGCGGGGGGCTGAGGGCTACACCTTC	CASSQGGRGAEGYTF
.	TRBV19	.	14	TRBJ1-4	TGTGCCAGTAGTATAAGCAGGGCTAATGAAAAACTGTTTTTT	CASSISRANEKLFF
few	TRBV2	TRBD1	17	TRBJ1-3	TGTGCCAGAAGGGGGCAGGAGCAGCCCCACTCTGGAAACACCATATATTTT	CARRGQEQPHSGNTIYF
.	TRBV7-2	TRBD1	19	TRBJ2-3	TGTGCCAGCAGCCTACAAGGACCCCAAGGGGGCGCCGGAGCAGATACGCAGTATTTT	CASSLQGPQGGAGADTQYF
.	TRBV6-1	.	15	TRBJ1-5	TGTGCCAGCAGTGAATATTGGCGGGGAAATCAGCCCCAGCATTTT	CASSEYWRGNQPQHF
.	TRBV18	.	13	TRBJ2-3	TGTGCCAGCTCACCAGAAGGAGCAGATACGCAGTATTTT	CASSPEGADTQYF
.	TRBV7-9	.	15	TRBJ1-4	TGTGCCAGCAGCAGTCCGGGGGGCGCGGGTGAAAAACTGTTTTTT	CASSSPGGAGEKLFF
.	TRBV5-4	.	16	TRBJ1-3	TGTGCCAGCAGCTTGGACGGGATAGCCTCTGGAAACACCATATATTTT	CASSLDGIASGNTIYF
.	TRBV9	.	15	TRBJ2-2	TGTGCCAGCAGCCTCAACTCGGGGGAGACCGGGGAGCTGTTTTTT	CASSLNSGETGELFF
.	TRBV4-1	.	17	TRBJ1-1	TGCGCCAGCAGCCAAGATCCCCCCGGCGGAGGCGACACTGAAGCTTTCTTT	CASSQDPPGGGDTEAFF
.	TRBV6-5	TRBD1	15	TRBJ2-7	TGTGCCAGCAGTTACTCGACAGGGGGCGGCTACGAGCAGTACTTC	CASSYSTGGGYEQYF
.	TRBV9	.	13	TRBJ1-2	TGTGCCAGCAGGACTGGAGCTAACTATGGCTACACCTTC	CASRTGANYGYTF
few	TRBV5-1	.	17	TRBJ1-2	TGCGCCAGCAGCTTGGGTTCGGGATCTAACACTAACTATGGCTACACCTTC	CASSLGSGSNTNYGYTF
.	TRBV19	TRBD1	17	TRBJ1-5	TGTGCCAGTAGTCCAAGGGGGCAAGGGGGACCGGACCAGCCCCAGCATTTT	CASSPRGQGGPDQPQHF
.	TRBV5-6	.	14	TRBJ2-5	TGTGCCAGCAGCTTGAGGGCGGGGACAGAGACCCAGTACTTC	CASSLRAGTETQYF
.	TRBV10-1	.	14	TRBJ2-6	TGCGCCAGCAGTCCCAACTCTGGGGCCAACGTCCTGACTTTC	CASSPNSGANVLTF
.	TRBV7-8	TRBD1	16	TRBJ1-1	TGTGCCAGCAGCTTAGGGGCAGGGGGCCAGAACACTGAAGCTTTCTTT	CASSLGAGGQNTEAFF
few	TRBV5-6	.	16	TRBJ2-1	TGTGCCAGCAGCTTGGGCTCCAAGAGCTCCTACAATGAGCAGTTCTTC	CASSLGSKSSYNEQFF
.	TRBV5-5	TRBD1	13	TRBJ1-2	TGTGCCAGCAGCTACACAGGGGACTATGGCTACACCTTC	CASSYTGDYGYTF
.	TRBV30	TRBD2	14	TRBJ2-5	TGTGCCTGGGAACCTGGGCCTAGCGGAGAGACCCAGTACTTC	CAWEPGPSGETQYF
once	TRBV18	TRBD1	14	TRBJ1-2	TGTGCCAGCTCACCAGACGGGACAGACTATGGCTACACCTTC	CASSPDGTDYGYTF
.	TRBV7-9	.	18	TRBJ1-3	TGTGCCAGCAGCTTTTTGGGCGGGTGGAAAATATCCGGAAACACCATATATTTT	CASSFLGGWKISGNTIYF
few	TRBV13	.	13	TRBJ1-4	TGTGCCAGCAGCTTAGGTCGGTCAGAAAAACTGTTTTTT	CASSLGRSEKLFF
.	TRBV9	.	15	TRBJ1-3	TGTGCCAGCAGCGTAGATGTCTACTCTGGAAACACCATATATTTT	CASSVDVYSGNTIYF
.	TRBV7-9	TRBD1	15	TRBJ2-1	TGTGCCAGCAGCCCGACGGGACAGGGGGCAAATGAGCAGTTCTTC	CASSPTGQGANEQFF
.	TRBV6-5	TRBD2	15	TRBJ2-1	TGTGCCAGCAGTTTTAGCGGGGGGGCCAGGAATGAGCAGTTCTTC	CASSFSGGARNEQFF
.	TRBV7-9	TRBD1	13	TRBJ1-4	TGTGCCAGCAGCTCCGACAGGGAAGAAAAACTGTTTTTT	CASSSDREEKLFF
.	TRBV10-1	TRBD1	17	TRBJ2-1	TGCGCCAGCAGCCGGGACAGGGGGCGTGGCATCTACAATGAGCAGTTCTTC	CASSRDRGRGIYNEQFF
.	TRBV3-1/TRBV3-2	TRBD2	16	TRBJ2-3	TGTGCCAGCAGCCAAGATAGCGGGGGGCGCACAGATACGCAGTATTTT	CASSQDSGGRTDTQYF
.	TRBV3-1/TRBV3-2	TRBD1	15	TRBJ1-1	TGTGCCAGCAGCCCCCGGGACAGGGGGAGGACTGAAGCTTTCTTT	CASSPRDRGRTEAFF
.	TRBV6-5	.	13	TRBJ1-1	TGTGCCAGCAGCGACCGGGGAAGTACTGAAGCTTTCTTT	CASSDRGSTEAFF
.	TRBV28	.	14	TRBJ1-3	TGTGCCAGCAGTTTCGGACACTCTGGAAACACCATATATTTT	CASSFGHSGNTIYF
.	TRBV7-2	TRBD2	15	TRBJ2-7	TGTGCCAGCAGCGCTAGTAGCGGGGGGCCCCTCAAGCAGTACTTC	CASSASSGGPLKQYF
.	TRBV30	.	15	TRBJ1-1	TGTGCCTGGACCCGATCGGGGATGGAGAACACTGAAGCTTTCTTT	CAWTRSGMENTEAFF